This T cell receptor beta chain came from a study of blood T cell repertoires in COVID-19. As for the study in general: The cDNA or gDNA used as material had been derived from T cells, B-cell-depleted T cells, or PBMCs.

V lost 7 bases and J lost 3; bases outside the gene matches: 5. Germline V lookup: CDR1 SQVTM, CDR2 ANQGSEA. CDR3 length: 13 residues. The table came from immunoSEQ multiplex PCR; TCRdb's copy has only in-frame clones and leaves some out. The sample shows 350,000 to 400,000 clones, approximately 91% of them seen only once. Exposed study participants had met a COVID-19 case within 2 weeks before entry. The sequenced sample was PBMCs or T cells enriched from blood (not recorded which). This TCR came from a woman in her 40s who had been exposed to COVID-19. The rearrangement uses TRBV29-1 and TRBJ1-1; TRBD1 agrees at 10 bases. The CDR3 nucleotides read TGCAGCGCCGAGACAGGGGGCTACACTGAAGCTTTCTTT. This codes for CSAETGGYTEAFF.